This T cell receptor beta chain was sequenced for a study of cytomegalovirus exposure and HLA in healthy donors. General study results and limits: Analysis was performed later, and it showed HLA-associated TCR beta chains to be more clonally expanded than equally common others. In an earlier analysis, productive rearrangement rates for most beta V segments clustered near 87% or 30%. It was reported in a later analysis that an Asian-associated ancestry cluster showed fewer N-insertions than the roughly 670-donor mean.

Not recorded for this donor was the CMV serostatus. The CDR3 runs to 13 residues. The V gene's germline CDR1 is LNHDA and CDR2 SQIVND (reference sequence). Trimming removed 6 bases at V and 2 bases at J, with 10 bases between. A multiplex PCR was run with 60 Vbeta primers and 13 Jbeta primers. The data were produced by immunoSEQ multiplex PCR, yet TCRdb's version contains in-frame clones alone and is incomplete. The sample holds 75,000 to 90,000 clones, 70% to 85% seen once. Of note for this clone: The antigen remains undetermined.

The sample comprised PBMCs. The sequence was obtained from a human donor in good health. V is TRBV19 and J is TRBJ1-1; the D gene is possibly TRBD1 (5 bases). The CDR3: CASRKRDNTEAFF. CDR3 sequence (DNA): TGTGCCAGTAGAAAGCGGGACAACACTGAAGCTTTCTTT.